This TCR beta chain was recovered during a study of blood T cells in healthy people across ages. Germline V CDR1 and CDR2: SEHNR, FQNEAQ (reference sequence). This CDR3 has 14 residues. V was clipped by 2 bases and J by 5 bases, with 9 bases between them. Broader study findings: Because sorting was not performed, PBMCs prevented conclusive naive versus antigen-experienced comparison. Diversity of TCR beta per million T cells declined in a roughly linear way with age.

Each sample yielded at least 6 million isolated PBMCs. This clonotype was found a few times. Its antigen is as yet unknown. A second PCR of about 7 to 12 cycles used a sample-barcoded 5' primer and a J-beta primer mix. The template-switch adaptor was a 5' adaptor with 12 random nucleotides. It tagged each cDNA molecule. TCRdb called the 5' RACE reads again in MiXCR, with one record for every CDR3 protein. Of fewer than 1,000,000 distinct CDR3 sequences in the sample, more than 40% were seen once. Source material: blood. This receptor was identified in a man in his sixties in good health. The rearrangement joins TRBV7-9 to TRBJ1-4; D is undetermined. The CDR3 DNA reads TGTGCCAGCAGCTTATTGGGAGTGAATGAAAAACTGTTTTTT. It specifies CASSLLGVNEKLFF.